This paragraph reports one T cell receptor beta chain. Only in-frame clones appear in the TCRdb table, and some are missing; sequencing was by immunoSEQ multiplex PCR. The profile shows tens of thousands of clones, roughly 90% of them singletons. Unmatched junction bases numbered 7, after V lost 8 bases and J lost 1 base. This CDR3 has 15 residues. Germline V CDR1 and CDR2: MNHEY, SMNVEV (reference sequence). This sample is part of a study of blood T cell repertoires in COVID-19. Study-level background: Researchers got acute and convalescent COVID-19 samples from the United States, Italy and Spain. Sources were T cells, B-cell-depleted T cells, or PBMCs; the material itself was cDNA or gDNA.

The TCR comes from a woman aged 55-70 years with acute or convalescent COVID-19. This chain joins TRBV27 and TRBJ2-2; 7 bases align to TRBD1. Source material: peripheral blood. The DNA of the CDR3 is TGTGCCAGCGGGCCTAGGACAGGGAACACCGGGGAGCTGTTTTTT. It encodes CASGPRTGNTGELFF.